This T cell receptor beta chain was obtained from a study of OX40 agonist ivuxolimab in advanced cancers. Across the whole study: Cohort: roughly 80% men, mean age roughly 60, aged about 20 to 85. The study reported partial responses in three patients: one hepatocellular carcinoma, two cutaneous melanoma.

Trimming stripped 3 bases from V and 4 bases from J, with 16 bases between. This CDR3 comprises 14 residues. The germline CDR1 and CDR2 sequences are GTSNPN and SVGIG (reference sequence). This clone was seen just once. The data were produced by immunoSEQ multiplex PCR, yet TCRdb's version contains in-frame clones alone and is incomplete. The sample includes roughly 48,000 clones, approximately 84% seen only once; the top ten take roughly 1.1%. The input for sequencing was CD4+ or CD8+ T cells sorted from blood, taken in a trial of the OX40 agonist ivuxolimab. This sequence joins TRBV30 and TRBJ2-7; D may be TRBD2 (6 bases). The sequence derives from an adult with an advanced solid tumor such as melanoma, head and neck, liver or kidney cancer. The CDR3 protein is CAWSPGLARYEQYF. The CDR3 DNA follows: TGTGCCTGGAGCCCTGGGCTAGCGAGATACGAGCAGTACTTC.